This T cell receptor (beta chain) emerged from a study of T cell repertoires in cytomegalovirus infection. Study results and caveats: Dominating the ex vivo response were HLA-C-restricted CMV-specific TCR beta clonotypes.

About this clonotype itself: What it recognizes is unknown.

The CDR3 sequence is 15 residues long. Trimming left V 3 bases short and J 4 bases short, with 13 bases between. TCRdb itself ran the reads through MiXCR, one entry per CDR3 protein. The data contain more than 350,000 distinct CDR3 sequences, approximately 31% of them seen just once; the ten biggest clones take up roughly 15%. The chain employs TRBV12-3 or TRBV12-4 and TRBJ1-5; weak D call: TRBD1 (5 bases). The sample taken for sequencing was PBMCs. The source is a human donor in good health (CMV status not recorded). Some clones in this sample may be carry-over from other donors' samples. CDR3 nucleotide sequence: TGTGCCAGCAGTTTTACGGGACGAACTAATCAGCCCCAGCATTTT. This codes for CASSFTGRTNQPQHF.